A single sample gave rise to the 20 T cell receptor beta chains below, sequenced in a study of blood T cell repertoires in COVID-19. Produced via immunoSEQ multiplex PCR; TCRdb's table is partial and in-frame only. The sample records 85,000 to 95,000 clones, about two thirds being singletons. The sequencing input was peripheral blood. The receptors here all came from a woman older than 75 with acute or convalescent COVID-19.

The rearrangement links TRBV3-1 (or the pseudogene TRBV3-2) to TRBJ2-5, with TRBD2 matching over 11 bases. The V and J ends lost 4 bases and 1 base, in that order; junction bases with no gene match: 2. Germline CDR1 reads LGHDT; CDR2 reads YNNKEL (reference sequence). There are 15 residues in the CDR3. Written as DNA, the CDR3 is TGTGCCAGCAGCCCTAGCGGGGGGCCCCAAGAGACCCAGTACTTC. The encoded protein is CASSPSGGPQETQYF.

This clone was observed once. The genes are TRBV19 and TRBJ2-1; D is possibly TRBD2 (5 bases). With 2 bases removed from V and 2 bases from J, the gap between germline ends came to 10 bases. The CDR3 totals 15 residues. Germline values: CDR1 LNHDA, CDR2 SQIVND (reference sequence). Here the CDR3 reads CASSIPRGTYNEQFF. The CDR3 DNA is TGTGCCAGTAGTATACCCCGGGGAACCTACAATGAGCAGTTCTTC.

The J gene is TRBJ2-7, the V gene TRBV29-1, with TRBD1 as a possible D gene (5 bases). The V gene's germline CDR1 is SQVTM and CDR2 ANQGSEA. Between the trimmed V and J ends, which lost 1 base and 2 bases, there was a span of 9 bases. CDR3 length: 13 residues. CDR3 loop: CSVEGTRAYEQYF. The CDR3 DNA reads as TGCAGCGTTGAAGGAACCAGGGCCTACGAGCAGTACTTC.

The J gene is TRBJ1-1, the V gene TRBV10-3, with a weak D call TRBD1 (5 bases). V lost 7 bases, J lost 2 bases, and 11 bases lay in between. CDR3 length: 13 residues. Germline loops: CDR1 ENHRY, CDR2 SYGVKD. Here the CDR3 reads CAIMQGINTEAFF. The CDR3 region has the DNA TGTGCCATCATGCAGGGTATTAACACTGAAGCTTTCTTT.

The rearrangement joins TRBV5-1 to TRBJ2-5; no reliable D call. Germline CDR1 reads SGHRS; CDR2 reads YFSETQ. This CDR3 has 14 residues. V was cut by 0 bases and J by 2 bases, with 8 bases left in between. In DNA form, the CDR3 reads TGCGCCAGCAGCTTGGGTGGAGTACAAGAGACCCAGTACTTC. Translation gives CASSLGGVQETQYF.

The chain links TRBV7-6 to TRBJ2-7; no clear D. The CDR3 has 13 amino acids. Germline V gives CDR1 SGHVS, CDR2 FNYEAQ. The V end lost 0 bases, the J end lost 3 bases, and 6 bases lay between the germline ends. CDR3 protein: CASSLALGYEQYF. As DNA, the CDR3 is TGTGCCAGCAGCTTAGCGCTAGGCTACGAGCAGTACTTC. Variable domain in full (rest from reference TRBV7-6 and TRBJ2-7): GAGVSQSPRYKVTKRGQDVALRCDPISGHVSLYWYRQALGQGPEFLTYFNYEAQQDKSGLPNDRFSAERPEGSISTLTIQRTEQRDSAMYRCASSLALGYEQYFGPGTRLTVT.

The V and J genes are TRBV6-1 and TRBJ2-7, with 7 bases identical to TRBD2. This CDR3 spans 16 amino acids. The junction had 12 bases not matched to a gene; V was cut back by 4 bases and J by 3 bases. Germline assignment: CDR1 MNHNS and CDR2 SASEGT. DNA of the CDR3: TGTGCCAGCAGTGTTGTTGGGGGGGACGTCTTCTACGAGCAGTACTTC. It translates to CASSVVGGDVFYEQYF.

The genes are TRBV19 and TRBJ1-2, with a possible D match to TRBD1 (5 bases). The CDR3 covers 14 residues. V lost 7 bases, J lost 1 base, and 13 bases lay in between. The germline gives CDR1 LNHDA, CDR2 SQIVND (reference sequence). The CDR3 reads CASTRQWDNYGYTF. CDR3 nucleotide sequence: TGTGCCAGTACTCGACAGTGGGATAACTATGGCTACACCTTC.

The gene calls are TRBV18 and TRBJ1-5, with a possible D match to TRBD1 (5 bases). Germline loops: CDR1 KGHSH, CDR2 LQKENI. V shed 3 bases and J shed 1 base, with 13 bases lying between them. The CDR3 loop spans 16 amino acids. The CDR3 is CASSPNGANSNQPQHF. The DNA for the CDR3 is TGTGCCAGCTCACCTAATGGGGCGAACAGCAATCAGCCCCAGCATTTT.

This chain connects TRBV30 to TRBJ1-1; 8 bases map to TRBD1. The germline gives CDR1 GTSNPN, CDR2 SVGIG (reference sequence). V shed 6 bases and J 1 base; nucleotides not matched to a gene: 4. The CDR3 runs 13 residues. The CDR3 nucleotides read TGTGCCTGTCCGGACAGGGCGAACACTGAAGCTTTCTTT. Its protein product is CACPDRANTEAFF.

V and J are TRBV30 and TRBJ1-2, with 7 bases lining up with TRBD1. CDR1 and CDR2 from the germline V gene are GTSNPN and SVGIG (reference sequence). The CDR3 length is 14 residues. Losses at the gene ends were 0 bases for V and 4 bases for J; bases not matched to a gene: 5. CDR3 in amino acids: CAWSVLRGPYGYTF. CDR3 nucleotides: TGTGCCTGGAGTGTACTTAGGGGGCCCTATGGCTACACCTTC.

The chain uses TRBV6-2 or TRBV6-3 and TRBJ2-3; perhaps TRBD1 as D (5 bases). Germline assignment: CDR1 MNHEY and CDR2 SVGEGT. The CDR3 length is 15 residues. V shed 0 bases and J shed 2 bases, with 9 bases lying between them. CDR3 amino acids: CASSYSGHPTDTQYF. The CDR3 region has the DNA TGTGCCAGCAGTTACTCCGGACACCCCACAGATACGCAGTATTTT.

This clone appeared a few times. The chain is built from TRBV6-5 and TRBJ1-2; 9 nucleotides line up with TRBD1. J gave up 8 bases and V 7 bases, and 8 bases lay outside the gene matches. CDR3 length: 13 residues. CDR1 and CDR2 (germline): MNHEY, SVGAGI. Here the CDR3 DNA reads TGTGCCAGCACCCACACAGGGGGCGGGGGCTACACCTTC. Translating it yields CASTHTGGGGYTF.

The chain carries TRBV6-1 and TRBJ1-5, with 7 positions matching TRBD1. This CDR3 is built from 19 residues. Germline-derived CDR1 and CDR2 are MNHNS and SASEGT. V trimming: 2 bases; J trimming: 8 bases; junction bases outside the gene matches: 21. The CDR3 region has the DNA TGTGCCAGCAGTGAATTCCGCGTGGGGCAGGGGGAACCCGCGGAGCCCCAGCATTTT. This sequence encodes CASSEFRVGQGEPAEPQHF.

The DNA of the CDR3 is TGTGCCAGCAGTGAATCGTTGCTCGGGTTTACTGAAGCTTTCTTT. Its protein is CASSESLLGFTEAFF. The chain links TRBV6-1 to TRBJ1-1; D uncertain. CDR3 length: 15 amino acids. Trimming left V 2 bases short and J 5 bases short, with 15 bases between. Germline CDR1 is MNHNS and CDR2 is SASEGT.

This clone has just a few counts. CDR3 region: CASSSEAGAYEQYF. DNA for the CDR3: TGTGCCAGCAGCTCCGAAGCAGGGGCCTACGAGCAGTACTTC. This sequence joins TRBV7-9 and TRBJ2-7; a possible D gene is TRBD1 (6 bases). Germline CDR1 is SEHNR and CDR2 is FQNEAQ (reference sequence). The germline V and J ends were trimmed by 4 bases and 2 bases, with 12 bases remaining between them. This CDR3 region has 14 residues.

This clone was seen a few times. The CDR3 bases are TGTGCCAGCAGCACCCGTATCGGGGGTGGCTATGGCTACACCTTC. Encoded protein: CASSTRIGGGYGYTF. The chain joins TRBV9 to TRBJ1-2; tentative D call: TRBD1 (5 bases). Germline lookup yields CDR1 SGDLS and CDR2 YYNGEE. V was trimmed by 4 bases and J by 4 bases, leaving 17 bases between them. The CDR3 spans 15 residues. Looking up the rest from reference TRBV9 and TRBJ1-2 gives the full variable domain: DSGVTQTPKHLITATGQRVTLRCSPRSGDLSVYWYQQSLDQGLQFLIQYYNGEERAKGNILERFSAQQFPDLHSELNLSSLELGDSALYFCASSTRIGGGYGYTFGSGTRLTVV.

This rearrangement joins TRBV19 to TRBJ1-2, with 7 nucleotides matching TRBD1. CDR3 length: 12 residues. CDR1 and CDR2 from the germline V gene are LNHDA and SQIVND (reference sequence). J lost 3 bases, V lost 6 bases, and 1 base had no gene match. The CDR3 DNA reads as TGTGCCAGTAGCGGGACAGACTATGGCTACACCTTC. Residues: CASSGTDYGYTF.

The chain combines TRBV29-1 with TRBJ1-5; D possibly corresponds to TRBD1 (5 bases). V was pared by 1 base and J by 7 bases, with 11 bases between. Germline CDR1 SQVTM, CDR2 ANQGSEA. This CDR3 is built from 13 residues. The CDR3 sequence is CSVEGTSGQPQHF. DNA of the CDR3: TGCAGCGTTGAAGGGACCTCAGGGCAGCCCCAGCATTTT.

V is TRBV7-3 and J is TRBJ2-5, with 12 bases lining up with TRBD2. With V trimmed by 5 bases and J by 6 bases, 10 bases remained unmatched. CDR3 length equals 16 residues. The germline V gene encodes CDR1 SGHTA and CDR2 FQGTGA. As DNA, the CDR3 is TGTGCCAGCAGCCTCAGACTAGCGGGGGAACGGAAGACCCAGTACTTC. This translates into CASSLRLAGERKTQYF. The whole variable domain, filled in from reference TRBV7-3 and TRBJ2-5, reads GAGVSQTPSNKVTEKGKYVELRCDPISGHTALYWYRQSLGQGPEFLIYFQGTGAADDSGLPNDRFFAVRPEGSVSTLKIQRTERGDSAVYLCASSLRLAGERKTQYFGPGTRLLVL.